One and the same sample provided the 20 T cell receptor beta chains below, sequenced in a study of T cell repertoires in cytomegalovirus infection. TCRdb called the reads again in MiXCR, with one record for every CDR3 protein. The sample has 600,000 to 800,000 distinct CDR3 sequences; approximately 24% are singletons. Sequencing used CD8+ T cells from PBMCs. These receptors were collected from a human donor in good health (CMV status not recorded). Some clones in this sample may be carry-over from other donors' samples.

This clonotype occurred many times. J is TRBJ1-5 and V is TRBV4-1; D is ambiguous. V lost 0 bases to trimming and J lost 2 bases, with 2 bases between them. The germline CDR1 and CDR2 sequences are MGHRA and YSYEKL. The CDR3 totals 13 residues. The CDR3 here is CASSQDRNQPQHF. DNA for the CDR3: TGCGCCAGCAGCCAAGATCGCAATCAGCCCCAGCATTTT.

A remark on this clonotype: A much larger clone differs by one base, so this may be a read error. V usage is TRBV11-2 and J usage is TRBJ2-1, with D uncertain. Germline lookup yields CDR1 SGHAT and CDR2 FQNNGV. V lost 1 base to trimming and J lost 4 bases, with 14 bases between them. This CDR3 has 16 amino acids. CDR3 coding DNA: TGTGCCAGCAGCTTAGCCGTAGAGGCCCCTTACAATGAGCAGTTCTTC. It translates to CASSLAVEAPYNEQFF.

The chain is built from TRBV6-5 and TRBJ1-1; D is unclear. Per the germline V gene, CDR1 is MNHEY and CDR2 is SVGAGI. This CDR3 is 13 amino acids long. The germline V and J ends were trimmed by 6 bases and 1 base, with 9 bases remaining between them. The CDR3 is CASRFGRNTEAFF. CDR3 nucleotides: TGTGCCAGCAGATTTGGGAGGAACACTGAAGCTTTCTTT.

This rearrangement joins TRBV7-6 to TRBJ1-3, with D unclear. CDR1 SGHVS and CDR2 FNYEAQ come from the germline V gene. V was clipped by 1 base and J by 0 bases, with 16 bases between them. The CDR3 spans 18 residues. CDR3 region: CASSLGPIGRTSGNTIYF. For the CDR3, the DNA is TGTGCCAGCAGCTTAGGCCCGATCGGACGGACCTCTGGAAACACCATATATTTT.

This clonotype was seen a handful of times. The chain carries TRBV7-2 and TRBJ2-7; D is tentatively TRBD1 or TRBD2 (6 bases each). CDR1 and CDR2 from the germline V gene are SGHTA and FQGNSA. The germline V and J ends were trimmed by 2 bases and 2 bases, with 13 bases remaining between them. There are 15 residues in the CDR3. CDR3 bases: TGTGCCAGCAGCTTATGGGGGGCGGAAGCCTACGAGCAGTACGTC. Translated, it gives CASSLWGAEAYEQYV.

Concerning this clonotype itself: Since a much larger clone is just one base distant, this may be a read error. The chain uses TRBV7-9 and TRBJ1-4; D ambiguous. The CDR3 covers 13 residues. CDR1 SEHNR and CDR2 FQNEAQ come from the germline V gene (reference sequence). With 7 bases removed from V and 8 bases from J, the gap between germline ends came to 14 bases. CDR3 amino acids: CASILGNREKLFF. CDR3 DNA: TGTGCCAGCATCTTGGGGAATCGAGAAAAACTGTTTTTT.

This clonotype was recorded at least ten times. This rearrangement joins TRBV12-3 or TRBV12-4 to TRBJ1-2; D is undetermined. This CDR3 spans 17 amino acids. Trimming took off 5 bases at V and 2 bases at J, with 21 bases between the two ends. This CDR3 reads CASSPAGPFEPNYGYTF. For the CDR3, the DNA is TGTGCCAGCAGTCCCGCCGGCCCATTTGAGCCGAACTATGGCTACACCTTC.

This clonotype was recorded a few times. This sequence joins TRBV7-9 and TRBJ1-1; D remains unclear. CDR3 length equals 15 residues. Trimming stripped 4 bases from V and 4 bases from J, with 16 bases between. CDR1 and CDR2 (germline): SEHNR, FQNEAQ (reference sequence). The CDR3 DNA reads TGTGCCAGCAGCTCCCTGGGGAGGGCGGGCACTGAAGCTTTCTTT. It encodes CASSSLGRAGTEAFF.

The gene calls are TRBV3-1 and TRBJ2-5; the D gene could be TRBD1 or TRBD2 (5 bases each). Between the trimmed V and J ends, which lost 4 bases and 2 bases, there was a span of 17 bases. The germline V gene encodes CDR1 LGHDT and CDR2 YNNKEL (reference sequence). This CDR3 region has 16 residues. CDR3: CASSRFGTGEQETQYF. As DNA, the CDR3 is TGTGCCAGCAGCCGATTCGGGACCGGGGAACAAGAGACCCAGTACTTC.

The chain joins TRBV6-4 to TRBJ1-2; perhaps TRBD1 as D (6 bases). Germline values: CDR1 MRHNA, CDR2 SNTAGT. With 2 bases removed from V and 8 bases from J, the gap between germline ends came to 12 bases. The CDR3 is made up of 13 amino acids. The CDR3 is CASSDGYRVGYTF. As DNA, the CDR3 is TGTGCCAGCAGTGACGGTTACAGGGTCGGCTACACCTTC.

The chain recombines TRBV4-1 with TRBJ2-1; D is undetermined. The CDR3 spans 16 residues. Germline CDR1 MGHRA, CDR2 YSYEKL. V was pared by 0 bases and J by 4 bases, with 13 bases between. CDR3 amino acids: CASSQEPLGWYNEQFF. The DNA for the CDR3 is TGCGCCAGCAGCCAAGAGCCCCTCGGGTGGTACAATGAGCAGTTCTTC.

This clonotype was counted between two and nine times. The chain combines TRBV27 with TRBJ2-7, with 13 nucleotides matching TRBD2. This CDR3 comprises 17 residues. V lost 0 bases and J lost 3; bases outside the gene matches: 5. Germline V lookup: CDR1 MNHEY, CDR2 SMNVEV (reference sequence). This CDR3 reads CASSLSQTSGGFYEQYF. CDR3 DNA: TGTGCCAGCAGTTTATCCCAGACTAGCGGGGGGTTCTACGAGCAGTACTTC.

This clonotype was seen only a few times. The chain employs TRBV7-6 and TRBJ2-7; D gene ambiguous. The germline V gene has CDR1 SGHVS and CDR2 FNYEAQ. The CDR3 runs to 14 residues. V lost 4 bases to trimming and J lost 5 bases, with 15 bases between them. In DNA, the CDR3 is TGTGCCAGCAGCTCTCGGACCGAGAGCCACGAGCAGTACGTC. This gives the protein CASSSRTESHEQYV.

About this clonotype itself: A much larger clone sits a single nucleotide away, making a read error possible. This chain connects TRBV6-2 or TRBV6-3 to TRBJ2-7; possibly TRBD1 for D (6 bases). Germline V gene lookup returns CDR1 MNHEY and CDR2 SVGEGT. The CDR3 has 13 residues. The V gene lost 6 bases and the J gene lost 5 bases, with 14 bases spanning the gap. The CDR3 coding sequence is TGTGCCAGCAGCTACACAGGGACGGACGAGCAGTACGTC. It translates to CASSYTGTDEQYV.

This chain uses TRBV27 with TRBJ2-5, with D tentatively TRBD1 (7 bases). The germline gives CDR1 MNHEY, CDR2 SMNVEV (reference sequence). The length of the CDR3 is 15 residues. V gave up 5 bases and J gave up 4 bases, with 17 bases separating them. The CDR3 DNA reads as TGTGCCAGCAGTCTCCACAGGGGAGGACGAGAGACCCAGTACTTC. The encoded protein is CASSLHRGGRETQYF.

The rearrangement uses TRBV5-4 and TRBJ1-2; D gene unclear. The V end lost 3 bases, the J end lost 8 bases, and 20 bases lay between the germline ends. The CDR3 has 15 amino acids. From germline, CDR1 is SGHNT and CDR2 YYREEE (reference sequence). The CDR3 DNA reads as TGTGCCAGCAGCTCTCCATCCGGGCCCGTTGGAGGCTACACCTTC. Translating it yields CASSSPSGPVGGYTF. The full variable domain, in which reference TRBV5-4 and TRBJ1-2 provide the parts outside the CDR3, is ETGVTQSPTHLIKTRGQQVTLRCSSQSGHNTVSWYQQALGQGPQFIFQYYREEENGRGNFPPRFSGLQFPNYSSELNVNALELDDSALYLCASSSPSGPVGGYTFGSGTRLTVV.

This clonotype was counted between two and nine times. The rearrangement uses TRBV25-1 and TRBJ2-1; no clear D. Germline V gene data show CDR1 as MGHDK and CDR2 as SYGVNS. With 4 bases removed from V and 0 bases from J, the gap between germline ends came to 13 bases. This CDR3 is built from 16 residues. The CDR3 protein is CASSVWVRSSYNEQFF. The CDR3 DNA sequence: TGTGCCAGCAGTGTCTGGGTCCGTAGCTCCTACAATGAGCAGTTCTTC. The entire variable domain, with the rest obtained from reference TRBV25-1 and TRBJ2-1, is as follows: EADIYQTPRYLVIGTGKKITLECSQTMGHDKMYWYQQDPGMELHLIHYSYGVNSTEKGDLSSESTVSRIRTEHFPLTLESARPSHTSQYLCASSVWVRSSYNEQFFGPGTRLTVL.

This clonotype has at least ten counts. The genes are TRBV7-8 and TRBJ2-4, with 14 bases identical to TRBD2. The CDR3 has 17 residues. From germline, CDR1 is SGHVS and CDR2 FQNEAQ. V gave up 5 bases and J gave up 3 bases; unmatched junction bases: 6. As DNA, the CDR3 is TGTGCCAGCAGCACGACTAGCGGGGGGGCGGTCAAAAACATTCAGTACTTC. This encodes CASSTTSGGAVKNIQYF.

The chain links TRBV7-9 to TRBJ2-7; TRBD2 agrees at 10 bases. Looked up from germline, CDR1 is SEHNR and CDR2 is FQNEAQ (reference sequence). The CDR3 runs 14 residues. Trimming cost V 11 bases and J 2 bases; bases outside gene matches: 9. In DNA form, the CDR3 reads TGTGCCTCAGCCCCAGCGGGGGGGACCTACGAGCAGTACTTC. Its protein product is CASAPAGGTYEQYF.

This clonotype has a handful of counts. This may come from a read error, since a much larger clone is one base off. This chain connects TRBV5-4 to TRBJ2-7; 12 bases are a match to TRBD2. Germline CDR1 is SGHNT and CDR2 is YYREEE (reference sequence). The ends lost 2 bases at V and 5 bases at J; junction bases unmatched: 2. The CDR3 sequence is 14 residues long. CDR3 sequence (DNA): TGTGCCAGCAGCTTAAGACTAGCGGGGGACGAGCAGTACTTC. Its translation is CASSLRLAGDEQYF.